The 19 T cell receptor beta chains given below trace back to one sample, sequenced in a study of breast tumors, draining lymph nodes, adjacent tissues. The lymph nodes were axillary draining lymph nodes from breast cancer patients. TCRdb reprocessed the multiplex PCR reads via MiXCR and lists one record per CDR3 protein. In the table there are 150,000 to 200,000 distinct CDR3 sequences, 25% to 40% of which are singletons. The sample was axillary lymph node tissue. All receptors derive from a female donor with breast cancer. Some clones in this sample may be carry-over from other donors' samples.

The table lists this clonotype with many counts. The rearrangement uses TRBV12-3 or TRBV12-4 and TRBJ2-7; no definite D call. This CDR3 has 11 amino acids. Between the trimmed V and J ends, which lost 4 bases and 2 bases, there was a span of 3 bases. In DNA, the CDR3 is TGTGCCAGCAGTTATACCTACGAGCAGTACTTC. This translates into CASSYTYEQYF.

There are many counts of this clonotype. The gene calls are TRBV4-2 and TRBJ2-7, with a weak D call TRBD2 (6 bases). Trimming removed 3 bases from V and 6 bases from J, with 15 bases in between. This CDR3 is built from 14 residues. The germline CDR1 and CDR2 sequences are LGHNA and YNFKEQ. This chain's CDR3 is CASSHRAGPGEQYF. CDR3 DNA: TGTGCCAGCAGCCATCGAGCGGGCCCAGGCGAGCAGTACTTC.

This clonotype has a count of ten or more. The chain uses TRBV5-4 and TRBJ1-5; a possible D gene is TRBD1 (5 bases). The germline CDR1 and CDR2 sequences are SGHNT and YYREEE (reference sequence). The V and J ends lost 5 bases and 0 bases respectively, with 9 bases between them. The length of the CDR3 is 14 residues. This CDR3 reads CASRGTYSNQPQHF. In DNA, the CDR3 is TGTGCCAGCAGGGGGACCTATAGCAATCAGCCCCAGCATTTT.

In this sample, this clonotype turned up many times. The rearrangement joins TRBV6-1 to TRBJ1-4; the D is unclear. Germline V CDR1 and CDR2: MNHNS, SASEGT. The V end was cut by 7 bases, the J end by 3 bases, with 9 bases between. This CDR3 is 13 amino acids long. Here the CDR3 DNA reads TGTGCCAGCACCCTTTATGCTAATGAAAAACTGTTTTTT. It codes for CASTLYANEKLFF.

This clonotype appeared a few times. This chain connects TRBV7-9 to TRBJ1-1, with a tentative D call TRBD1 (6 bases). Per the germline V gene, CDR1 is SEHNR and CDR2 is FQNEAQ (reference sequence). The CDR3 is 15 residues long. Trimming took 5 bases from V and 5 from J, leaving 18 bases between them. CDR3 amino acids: CASSRGGNLGTEAFF. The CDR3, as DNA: TGTGCCAGCAGCCGGGGGGGCAACCTGGGGACTGAAGCTTTCTTT.

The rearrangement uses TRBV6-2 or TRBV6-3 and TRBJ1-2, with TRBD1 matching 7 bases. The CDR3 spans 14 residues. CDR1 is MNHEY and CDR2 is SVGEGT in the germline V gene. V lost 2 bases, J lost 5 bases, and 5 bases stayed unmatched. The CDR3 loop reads CASSYRGQTYGYTF. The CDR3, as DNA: TGTGCCAGCAGTTACCGGGGACAGACATATGGCTACACCTTC.

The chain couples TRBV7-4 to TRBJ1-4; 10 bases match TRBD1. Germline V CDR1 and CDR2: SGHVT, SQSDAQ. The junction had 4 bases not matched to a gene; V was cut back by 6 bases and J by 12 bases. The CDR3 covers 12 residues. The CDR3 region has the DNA TGTGCCAGCAGAAAGGGGACAGGGGAACTGTTTTTT. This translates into CASRKGTGELFF.

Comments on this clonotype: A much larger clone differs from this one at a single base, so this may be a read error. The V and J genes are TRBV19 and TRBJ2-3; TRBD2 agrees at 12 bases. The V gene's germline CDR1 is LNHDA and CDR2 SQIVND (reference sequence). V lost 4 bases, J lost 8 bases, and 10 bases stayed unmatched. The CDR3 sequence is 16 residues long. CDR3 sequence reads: CASSTTRTSGVGTQYF. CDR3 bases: TGTGCCAGTAGTACAACCCGGACTAGCGGGGTAGGTACGCAGTATTTT.

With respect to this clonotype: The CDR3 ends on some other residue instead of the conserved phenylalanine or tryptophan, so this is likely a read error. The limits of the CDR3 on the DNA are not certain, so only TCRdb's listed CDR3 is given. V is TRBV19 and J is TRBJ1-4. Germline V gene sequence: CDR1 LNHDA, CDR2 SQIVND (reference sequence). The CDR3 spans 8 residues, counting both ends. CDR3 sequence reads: CASSIGVS.

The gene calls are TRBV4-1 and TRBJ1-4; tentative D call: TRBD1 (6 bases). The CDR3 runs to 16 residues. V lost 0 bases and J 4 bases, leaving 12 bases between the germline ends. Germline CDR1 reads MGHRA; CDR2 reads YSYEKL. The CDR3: CASSQENRTVNEKLFF. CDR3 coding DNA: TGCGCCAGCAGCCAAGAGAACCGGACAGTTAATGAAAAACTGTTTTTT.

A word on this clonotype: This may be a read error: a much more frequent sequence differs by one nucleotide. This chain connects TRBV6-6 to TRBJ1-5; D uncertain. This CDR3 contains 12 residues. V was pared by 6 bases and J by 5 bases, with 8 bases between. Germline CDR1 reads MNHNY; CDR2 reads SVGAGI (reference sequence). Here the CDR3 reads CASRLRHQPQHF. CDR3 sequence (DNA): TGTGCCAGCAGGTTACGTCATCAGCCCCAGCATTTT.

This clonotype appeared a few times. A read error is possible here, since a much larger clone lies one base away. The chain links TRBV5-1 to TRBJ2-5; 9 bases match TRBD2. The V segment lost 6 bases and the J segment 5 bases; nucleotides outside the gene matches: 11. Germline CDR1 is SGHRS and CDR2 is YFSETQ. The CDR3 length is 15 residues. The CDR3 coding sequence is TGCGCCAGCAACCTAGCGGGGCGAACTCACGAGACCCAGTACTTC. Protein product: CASNLAGRTHETQYF.

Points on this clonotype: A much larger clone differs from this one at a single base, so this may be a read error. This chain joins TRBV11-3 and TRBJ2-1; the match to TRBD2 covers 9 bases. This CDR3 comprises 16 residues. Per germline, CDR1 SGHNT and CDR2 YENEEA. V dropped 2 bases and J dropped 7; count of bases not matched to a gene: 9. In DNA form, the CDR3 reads TGTGCCAGCAGCTTACGACTAGCGGCGGCGGGGAATGAGCAGTTCTTC. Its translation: CASSLRLAAAGNEQFF. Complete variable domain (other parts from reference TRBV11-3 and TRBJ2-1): EAGVVQSPRYKIIEKKQPVAFWCNPISGHNTLYWYLQNLGQGPELLIRYENEEAVDDSQLPKDRFSAERLKGVDSTLKIQPAELGDSAVYLCASSLRLAAAGNEQFFGPGTRLTVL.

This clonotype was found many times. CDR3 sequence: CSARSGSDTGELFF. The CDR3 coding sequence is TGCAGTGCTAGATCGGGGTCCGACACCGGGGAGCTGTTTTTT. The gene calls are TRBV20-1 and TRBJ2-2; perhaps TRBD2 as D (5 bases). The CDR3 is 14 amino acids. Trimming removed 2 bases at V and 3 bases at J, with 10 bases between. From germline, CDR1 is DFQATT and CDR2 SNEGSKA (reference sequence).

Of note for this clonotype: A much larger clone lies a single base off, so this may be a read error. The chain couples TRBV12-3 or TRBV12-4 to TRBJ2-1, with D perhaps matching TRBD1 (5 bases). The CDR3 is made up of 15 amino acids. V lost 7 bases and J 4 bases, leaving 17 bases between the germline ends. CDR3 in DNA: TGTGCCAGCAACAAGGCGGCAGGGTTTTACAATGAGCAGTTCTTC. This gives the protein CASNKAAGFYNEQFF.

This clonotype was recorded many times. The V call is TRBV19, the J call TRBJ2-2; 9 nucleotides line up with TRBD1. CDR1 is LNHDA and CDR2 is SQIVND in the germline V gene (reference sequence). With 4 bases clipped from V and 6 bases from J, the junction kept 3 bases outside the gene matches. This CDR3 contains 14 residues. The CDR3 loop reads CASSTRQGAGELFF. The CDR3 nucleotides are TGTGCCAGTAGTACGCGACAGGGGGCCGGGGAGCTGTTTTTT.

The CDR3 is CASSDGGKGAFFYNEQFF. CDR3 in DNA: TGTGCCAGCAGCGACGGTGGGAAGGGGGCATTTTTCTACAATGAGCAGTTCTTC. The V and J genes are TRBV9 and TRBJ2-1, with 7 nucleotides matching TRBD1. The V and J ends lost 3 bases and 3 bases, in that order; junction bases with no gene match: 15. This CDR3 is built from 18 residues. Germline V gene lookup returns CDR1 SGDLS and CDR2 YYNGEE.

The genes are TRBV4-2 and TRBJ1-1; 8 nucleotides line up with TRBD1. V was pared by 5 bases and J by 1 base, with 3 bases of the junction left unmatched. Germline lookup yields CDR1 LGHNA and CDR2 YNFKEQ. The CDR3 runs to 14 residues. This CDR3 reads CASSTTGANTEAFF. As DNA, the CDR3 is TGTGCCAGCAGCACGACAGGGGCGAACACTGAAGCTTTCTTT.

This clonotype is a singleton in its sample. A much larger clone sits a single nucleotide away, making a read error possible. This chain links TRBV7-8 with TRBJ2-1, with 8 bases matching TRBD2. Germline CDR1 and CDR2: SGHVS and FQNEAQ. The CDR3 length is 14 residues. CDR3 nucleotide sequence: TGTGCCAGCAGCGGGACGGGGGGGCCCTATGAGCAGCTCTTC. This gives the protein CASSGTGGPYEQLF. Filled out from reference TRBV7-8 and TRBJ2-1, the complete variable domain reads GAGVSQSPRYKVAKRGQDVALRCDPISGHVSLFWYQQALGQGPEFLTYFQNEAQLDKSGLPSDRFFAERPEGSVSTLKIQRTQQEDSAVYLCASSGTGGPYEQLFGPGTRLTVL.